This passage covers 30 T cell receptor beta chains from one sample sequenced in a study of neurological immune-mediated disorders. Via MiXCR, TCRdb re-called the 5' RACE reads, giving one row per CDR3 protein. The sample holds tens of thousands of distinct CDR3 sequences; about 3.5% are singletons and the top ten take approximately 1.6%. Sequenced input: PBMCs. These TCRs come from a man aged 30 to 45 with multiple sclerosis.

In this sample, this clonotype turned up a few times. The CDR3 nucleotides read TGTGCCAGCAGCCAAGATTTACAGACTGAAGCTTTCTTT. Protein product: CASSQDLQTEAFF. The chain employs TRBV4-2 and TRBJ1-1; D is uncertain. In germline, CDR1 is LGHNA, CDR2 YNFKEQ. Deletions cut 0 bases from V and 5 bases from J, with 7 bases between. The CDR3 length is 13 residues.

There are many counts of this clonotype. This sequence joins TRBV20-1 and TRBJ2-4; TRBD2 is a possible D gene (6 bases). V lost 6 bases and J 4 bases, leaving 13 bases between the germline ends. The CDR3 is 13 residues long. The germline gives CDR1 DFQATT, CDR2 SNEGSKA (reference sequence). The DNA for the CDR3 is TGCAGTGCCTTCGCAGGGACTAAAAACATTCAGTACTTC. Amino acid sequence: CSAFAGTKNIQYF.

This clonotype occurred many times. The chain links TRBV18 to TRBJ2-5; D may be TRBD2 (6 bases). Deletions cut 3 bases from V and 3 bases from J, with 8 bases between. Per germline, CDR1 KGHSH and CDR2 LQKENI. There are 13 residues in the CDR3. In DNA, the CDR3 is TGTGCCAGCTCACCGGGACTTAAAGAGACCCAGTACTTC. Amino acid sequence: CASSPGLKETQYF.

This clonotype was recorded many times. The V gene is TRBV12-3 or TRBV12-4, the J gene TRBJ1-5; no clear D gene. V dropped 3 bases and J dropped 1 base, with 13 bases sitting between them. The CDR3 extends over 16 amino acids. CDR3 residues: CASSLSPPGSNQPQHF. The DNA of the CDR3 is TGTGCCAGCAGTTTGTCACCCCCGGGGAGCAATCAGCCCCAGCATTTT.

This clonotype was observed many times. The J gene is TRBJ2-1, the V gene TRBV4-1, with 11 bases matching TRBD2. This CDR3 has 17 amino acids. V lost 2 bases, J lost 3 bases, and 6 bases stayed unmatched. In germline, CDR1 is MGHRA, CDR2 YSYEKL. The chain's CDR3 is CASSQRYGTSGYNEQFF. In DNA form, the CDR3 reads TGCGCCAGCAGCCAACGATACGGGACTAGCGGCTACAATGAGCAGTTCTTC.

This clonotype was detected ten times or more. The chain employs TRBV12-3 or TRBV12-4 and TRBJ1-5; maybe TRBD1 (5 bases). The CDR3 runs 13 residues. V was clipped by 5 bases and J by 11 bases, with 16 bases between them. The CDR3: CASSVGAQGAQHF. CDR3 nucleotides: TGTGCCAGCAGTGTAGGGGCCCAGGGAGCCCAGCATTTT.

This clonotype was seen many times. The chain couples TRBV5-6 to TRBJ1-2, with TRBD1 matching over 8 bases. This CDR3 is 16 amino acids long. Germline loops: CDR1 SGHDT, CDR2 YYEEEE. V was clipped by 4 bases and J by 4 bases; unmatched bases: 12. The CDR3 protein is CASSPLGQGATYGYTF. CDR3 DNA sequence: TGTGCCAGCAGCCCCCTCGGGCAGGGGGCAACCTATGGCTACACCTTC.

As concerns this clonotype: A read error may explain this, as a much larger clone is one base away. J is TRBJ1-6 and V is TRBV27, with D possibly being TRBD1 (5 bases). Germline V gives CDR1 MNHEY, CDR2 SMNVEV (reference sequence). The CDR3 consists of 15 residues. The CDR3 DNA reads TGTGCCAGCAGTTTTGAGGGACTCTATAATTCACCCCTCAACTTT. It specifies CASSFEGLYNSPLNF.

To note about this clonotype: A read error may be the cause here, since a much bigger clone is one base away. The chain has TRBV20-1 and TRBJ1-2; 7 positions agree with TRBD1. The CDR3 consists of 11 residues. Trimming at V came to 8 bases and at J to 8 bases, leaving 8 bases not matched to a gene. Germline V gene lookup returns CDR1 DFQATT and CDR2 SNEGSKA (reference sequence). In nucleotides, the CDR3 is TGCAGTCTTACTTCAGGGGGAGGCTACACCTTC. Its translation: CSLTSGGGYTF.

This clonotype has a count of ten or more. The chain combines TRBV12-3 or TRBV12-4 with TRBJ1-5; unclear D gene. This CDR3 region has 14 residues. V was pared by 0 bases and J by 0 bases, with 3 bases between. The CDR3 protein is CASSLAYSNQPQHF. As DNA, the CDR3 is TGTGCCAGCAGTTTAGCGTATAGCAATCAGCCCCAGCATTTT.

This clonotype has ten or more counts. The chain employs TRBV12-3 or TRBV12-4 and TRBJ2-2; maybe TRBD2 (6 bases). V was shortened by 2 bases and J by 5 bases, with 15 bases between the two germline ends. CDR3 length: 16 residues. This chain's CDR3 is CASSLRRSGRTGELFF. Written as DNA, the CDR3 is TGTGCCAGCAGTTTAAGAAGGTCAGGGAGGACCGGGGAGCTGTTTTTT.

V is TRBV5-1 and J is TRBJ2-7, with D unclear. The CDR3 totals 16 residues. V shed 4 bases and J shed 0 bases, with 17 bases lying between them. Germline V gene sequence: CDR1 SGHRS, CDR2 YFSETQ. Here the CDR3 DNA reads TGCGCCAGCAGCCCAAGAGCCAGGCAGAGCTCCTACGAGCAGTACTTC. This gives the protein CASSPRARQSSYEQYF.

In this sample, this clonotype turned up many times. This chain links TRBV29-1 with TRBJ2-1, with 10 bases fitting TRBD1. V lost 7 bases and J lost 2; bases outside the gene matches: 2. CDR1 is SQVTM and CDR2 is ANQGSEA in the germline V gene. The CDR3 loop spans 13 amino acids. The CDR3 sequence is CSGGTGAYNEQFF. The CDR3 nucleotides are TGCAGCGGAGGGACAGGGGCCTACAATGAGCAGTTCTTC.

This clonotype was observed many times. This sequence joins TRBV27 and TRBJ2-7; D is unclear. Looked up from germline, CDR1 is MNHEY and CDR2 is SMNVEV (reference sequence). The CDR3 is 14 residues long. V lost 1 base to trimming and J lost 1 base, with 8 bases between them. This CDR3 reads CASSLFTTSYEQYF. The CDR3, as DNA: TGTGCCAGCAGTTTATTCACGACATCCTACGAGCAGTACTTC.

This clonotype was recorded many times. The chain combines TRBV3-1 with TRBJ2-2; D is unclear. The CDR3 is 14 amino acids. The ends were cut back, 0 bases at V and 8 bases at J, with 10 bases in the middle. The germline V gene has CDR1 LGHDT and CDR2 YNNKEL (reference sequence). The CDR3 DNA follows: TGTGCCAGCAGCCAAGATCATGAACGGGGGGAGCTGTTTTTT. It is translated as CASSQDHERGELFF.

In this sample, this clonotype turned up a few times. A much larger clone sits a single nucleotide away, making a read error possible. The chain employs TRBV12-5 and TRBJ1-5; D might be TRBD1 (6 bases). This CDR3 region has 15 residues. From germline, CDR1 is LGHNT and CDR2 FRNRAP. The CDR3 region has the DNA TGTGCTAGTGGACTAGAAGGGGGAGGCAATCAGCCCCGGCATTTT. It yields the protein CASGLEGGGNQPRHF.

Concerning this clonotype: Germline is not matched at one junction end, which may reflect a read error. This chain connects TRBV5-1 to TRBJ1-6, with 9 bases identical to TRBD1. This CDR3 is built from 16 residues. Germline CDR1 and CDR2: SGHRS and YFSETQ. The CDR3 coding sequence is TGCGCCAGCAGCTTAGGGACAGGGAGGTCTAATTCACCCCTCAACTTT. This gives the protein CASSLGTGRSNSPLNF.

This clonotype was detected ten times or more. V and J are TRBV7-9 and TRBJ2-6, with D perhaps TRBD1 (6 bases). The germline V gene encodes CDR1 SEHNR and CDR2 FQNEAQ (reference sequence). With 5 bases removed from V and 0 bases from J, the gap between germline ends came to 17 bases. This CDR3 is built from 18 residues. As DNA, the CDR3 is TGTGCCAGCAGCCCGGGACACCTTACAGACTCTGGGGCCAACGTCCTGACTTTC. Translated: CASSPGHLTDSGANVLTF.

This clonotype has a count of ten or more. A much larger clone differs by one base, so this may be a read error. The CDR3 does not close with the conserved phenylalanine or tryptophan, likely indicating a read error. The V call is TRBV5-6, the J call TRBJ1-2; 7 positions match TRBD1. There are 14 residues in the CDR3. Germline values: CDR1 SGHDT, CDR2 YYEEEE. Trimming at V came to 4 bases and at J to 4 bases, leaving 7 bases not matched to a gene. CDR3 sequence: CASSLGQLGYGYTC. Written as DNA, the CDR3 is TGTGCCAGCAGCCTGGGACAGCTTGGCTATGGCTACACCTGC.

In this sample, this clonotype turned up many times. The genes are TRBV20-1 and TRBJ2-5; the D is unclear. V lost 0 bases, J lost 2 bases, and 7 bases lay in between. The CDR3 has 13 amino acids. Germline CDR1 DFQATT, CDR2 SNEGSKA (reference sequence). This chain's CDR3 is CSARDALQETQYF. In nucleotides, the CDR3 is TGCAGTGCTAGAGACGCACTGCAAGAGACCCAGTACTTC.

CDR3 sequence (DNA): TGCAGTGCTAGACCCGACAGAATTCAGTACTTC. Its protein is CSARPDRIQYF. The chain recombines TRBV20-1 with TRBJ2-4, with a tentative D call TRBD1 (5 bases). This CDR3 contains 11 residues. Germline-derived CDR1 and CDR2 are DFQATT and SNEGSKA (reference sequence). V gave up 2 bases and J gave up 10 bases, with 9 bases separating them.

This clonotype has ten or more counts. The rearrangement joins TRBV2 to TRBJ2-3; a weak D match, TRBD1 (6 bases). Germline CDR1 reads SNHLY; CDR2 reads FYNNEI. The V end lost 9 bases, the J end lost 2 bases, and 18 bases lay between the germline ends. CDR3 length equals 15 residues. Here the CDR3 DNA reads TGTGCCAGAAAGTCAAGGGGGTCGAACACAGATACGCAGTATTTT. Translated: CARKSRGSNTDTQYF.

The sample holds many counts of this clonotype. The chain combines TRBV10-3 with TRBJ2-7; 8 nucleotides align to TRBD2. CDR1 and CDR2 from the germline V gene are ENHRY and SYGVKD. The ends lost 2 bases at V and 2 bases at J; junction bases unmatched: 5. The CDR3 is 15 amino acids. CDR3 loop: CAISEASGPPYEQYF. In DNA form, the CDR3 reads TGTGCCATCAGTGAGGCTAGCGGGCCCCCCTACGAGCAGTACTTC.

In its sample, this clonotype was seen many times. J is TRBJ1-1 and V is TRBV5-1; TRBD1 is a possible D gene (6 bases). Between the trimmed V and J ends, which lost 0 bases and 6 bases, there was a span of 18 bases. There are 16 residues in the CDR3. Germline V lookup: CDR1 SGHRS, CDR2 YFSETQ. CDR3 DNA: TGCGCCAGCAGCTTGGCGGGAAACAGGGACTACGCTGAAGCTTTCTTT. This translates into CASSLAGNRDYAEAFF.

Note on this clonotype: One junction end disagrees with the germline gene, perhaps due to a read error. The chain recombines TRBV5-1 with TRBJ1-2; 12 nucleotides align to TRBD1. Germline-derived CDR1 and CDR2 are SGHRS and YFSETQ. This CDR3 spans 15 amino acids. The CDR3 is CTSSAGQGASYGYTF. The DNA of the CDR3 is TGCACCAGCAGCGCGGGACAGGGGGCAAGCTATGGCTACACCTTC. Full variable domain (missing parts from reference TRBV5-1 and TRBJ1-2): KAGVTQTPRYLIKTRGQQVTLSCSPISGHRSVSWYQQTPGQGLQFLFEYFSETQRNKGNFPGRFSGRQFSNSRSEMNVSTLELGDSALYLCTSSAGQGASYGYTFGSGTRLTVV.

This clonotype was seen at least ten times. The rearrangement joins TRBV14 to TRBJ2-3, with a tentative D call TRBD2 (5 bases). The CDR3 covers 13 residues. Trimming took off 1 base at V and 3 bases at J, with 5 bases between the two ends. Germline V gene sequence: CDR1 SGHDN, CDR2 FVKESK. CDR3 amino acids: CASSQVATDTQYF. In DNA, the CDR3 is TGTGCCAGCAGCCAAGTAGCGACAGATACGCAGTATTTT.

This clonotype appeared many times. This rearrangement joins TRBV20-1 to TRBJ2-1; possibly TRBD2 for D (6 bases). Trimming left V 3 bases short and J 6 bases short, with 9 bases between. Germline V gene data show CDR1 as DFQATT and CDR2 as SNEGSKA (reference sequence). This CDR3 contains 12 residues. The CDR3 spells CSASRGGNEQFF. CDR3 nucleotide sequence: TGCAGTGCTAGTAGGGGAGGCAATGAGCAGTTCTTC.

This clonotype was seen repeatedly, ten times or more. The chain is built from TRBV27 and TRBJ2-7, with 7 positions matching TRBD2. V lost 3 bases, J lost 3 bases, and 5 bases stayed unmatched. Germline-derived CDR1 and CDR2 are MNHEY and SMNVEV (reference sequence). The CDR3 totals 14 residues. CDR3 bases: TGTGCCAGCAGTTTCGCGGGAGCGATCTACGAGCAGTACTTC. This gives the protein CASSFAGAIYEQYF.

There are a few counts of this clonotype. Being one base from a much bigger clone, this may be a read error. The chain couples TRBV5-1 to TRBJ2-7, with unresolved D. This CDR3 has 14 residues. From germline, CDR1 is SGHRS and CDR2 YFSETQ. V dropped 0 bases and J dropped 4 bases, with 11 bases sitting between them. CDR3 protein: CASSLGGKGYEQYF. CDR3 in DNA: TGCGCCAGCAGCTTGGGGGGAAAGGGTTACGAGCAGTACTTC.

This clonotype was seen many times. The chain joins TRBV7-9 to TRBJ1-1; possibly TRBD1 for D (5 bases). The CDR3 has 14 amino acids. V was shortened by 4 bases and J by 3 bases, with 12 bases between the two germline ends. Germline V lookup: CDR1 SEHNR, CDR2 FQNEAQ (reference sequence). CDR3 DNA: TGTGCCAGCAGCTCAGGACACCTGGACACTGAAGCTTTCTTT. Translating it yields CASSSGHLDTEAFF.